A selection of T cell receptor beta chains follows, all from one sample in a study of long-term antiretroviral therapy in people with HIV. Here immunoSEQ multiplex PCR was the method, and the copy in TCRdb shows in-frame clones only, minus some. The sample carries about 10,000 clones, about 81% recorded once. The source was unsorted PBMCs, collected 0.7 years after starting antiretroviral therapy. The source of these receptors is a man in his forties with HIV. The CDR3 runs from the conserved cysteine through the conserved F or W. Fields, in order: D gene, J gene, V gene, clone size, CDR3 DNA, CDR3 protein. A D gene is named only where the DNA matches it firmly. Clone size is shown for a subset of rows, as once, few, many or a class of expanded clone.

>.|TRBJ2-1|TRBV4-1|.
TGCGCCAGCAGCCAAGATAGTAACAATGAGCAGTTCTTC
CASSQDSNNEQFF
>.|TRBJ1-5|TRBV27|.
TGTGCCAGCAGTTTAGTGGTATATAGCAATCAGCCCCAGCATTTT
CASSLVVYSNQPQHF
>.|TRBJ1-1|TRBV6-5|.
TGTGCCAGCACCGCCTACAGGGATACTGAAGCTTTCTTT
CASTAYRDTEAFF
>.|TRBJ1-2|TRBV27|.
TGTGCCAGCAGTTTATCAGGCGACTATGGCTACACCTTC
CASSLSGDYGYTF
>.|TRBJ1-1|TRBV7-8|.
TGTGCCAGCAGCTTCGCCGGGGAGAACACTGAAGCTTTCTTT
CASSFAGENTEAFF
>.|TRBJ2-3|TRBV5-1|.
TGCGCCAGCAGCCCACAGGGAGTAGGTAGCACAGATACGCAGTATTTT
CASSPQGVGSTDTQYF
>.|TRBJ2-7|TRBV7-2|.
TGTGCCAGCAGCTTAGACAGGAACTCCTACGAGCAGTACTTC
CASSLDRNSYEQYF
>.|TRBJ2-4|TRBV7-2|.
TGTGCCAGCAGCTCACGACAACGGAGCCCTTTAGCCAAAAACATTCAGTACTTC
CASSSRQRSPLAKNIQYF
>.|TRBJ2-7|TRBV27|.
TGTGCCAGCAGTCCCGGACGGATTCTCGCCGAGCAGTACTTC
CASSPGRILAEQYF
>TRBD2|TRBJ2-7|TRBV9|.
TGTGCCAGCAGCCTTCGAAGTAGCGGGAGGGGCGAGCAGTACTTC
CASSLRSSGRGEQYF
>.|TRBJ2-1|TRBV27|medium-sized
TGTGCCAGCAGTCTCCAGGGGGGAACCTACAATGAGCAGTTCTTC
CASSLQGGTYNEQFF
>.|TRBJ2-7|TRBV27|.
TGTGCCAGCAGTTTAACCGCAGGGGTCTACGAGCAGTACTTC
CASSLTAGVYEQYF
>.|TRBJ2-7|TRBV9|.
TGTGCCAGCAGCCCTACGGGGCAGAACTCCTACGAGCAGTACTTC
CASSPTGQNSYEQYF
>.|TRBJ2-3|TRBV4-3|.
TGCGCCAGCAGCCAAGGGGGAGATACGCAGTATTTT
CASSQGGDTQYF
>.|TRBJ1-1|TRBV4-3|.
TGCGCCAGCAGCCAAGATCCAAACACTGAAGCTTTCTTT
CASSQDPNTEAFF
>.|TRBJ2-3|TRBV18|.
TGTGCCAGCTCACCACTGAGCGGCACAGATACGCAGTATTTT
CASSPLSGTDTQYF
>TRBD2|TRBJ2-1|TRBV5-1|.
TGCGCCAGCAGCTTGGTAGCGGGTGGGATTTACAATGAGCAGTTCTTC
CASSLVAGGIYNEQFF
>.|TRBJ1-4|TRBV27|once
TGTGCCAGCAGTCCTCGAGGGTGGTTGAGGGAAAAACTGTTTTTT
CASSPRGWLREKLFF
>TRBD2|TRBJ2-2|TRBV28|.
TGTGCCAGCAGTACTAGCGGGAGTCCCACCGGGGAGCTGTTTTTT
CASSTSGSPTGELFF
>.|TRBJ2-3|TRBV11-2|.
TGTGCCAGCAGCTTAGACAGGGCGACAGATACGCAGTATTTT
CASSLDRATDTQYF
>.|TRBJ2-2|TRBV7-3|.
TGTGCCAGCAGCTTAGCAGGGACCGGGGAGCTGTTTTTT
CASSLAGTGELFF
>.|TRBJ2-3|TRBV4-3|once
TGCGCCAGCAGCCAATCAAGCACAGATACGCAGTATTTT
CASSQSSTDTQYF
>TRBD1|TRBJ2-7|TRBV4-3|.
TGCGCCAGCAGCCTCTCGACAGGGGTCTACGAGCAGTACTTC
CASSLSTGVYEQYF
>.|TRBJ2-7|TRBV19|.
TGTGCCAGTAGTACGCTTGGACCCGGGGGCTACGAGCAGTACTTC
CASSTLGPGGYEQYF
>.|TRBJ1-4|TRBV28|.
TGTGCCAGCAGTTTACTATGGGGGGCAGCCCCAGATTCCCGCCTCTTTTTT
CASSLLWGAAPDSRLFF
>.|TRBJ2-3|TRBV6-5|.
TGTGCCAGCAGTTCCCAACCCGCAGATACGCAGTATTTT
CASSSQPADTQYF
>.|TRBJ2-5|TRBV29-1|.
TGCAGCGTTGAGACGGGTGGGGAGACCCAGTACTTC
CSVETGGETQYF
>.|TRBJ2-1|TRBV6-5|.
TGTGCCAGCAGTTGGGGGGAGTCCTACAATGAGCAGTTCTTC
CASSWGESYNEQFF
>TRBD1|TRBJ2-7|TRBV28|.
TGTGCCAGCAGTTTACTACATAAGACAGGGGCCTACGAGCAGTACTTC
CASSLLHKTGAYEQYF
>.|TRBJ2-5|TRBV27|.
TGTGCCAGCAGAAAAGGGGGGGAGGGCCTAGAGACCCAGTACTTC
CASRKGGEGLETQYF
>.|TRBJ2-6|TRBV29-1|.
TGCAGCGTTTTGCCGACAGTGTTTAGCTCTGGGGCCAACGTCCTGACTTTC
CSVLPTVFSSGANVLTF
>TRBD2|TRBJ2-5|TRBV7-2|.
TGTGCCAGCAGCTTAGCGTTACTTCGGCTAGCGGGAGTGAACCAAGAGACCCAGTACTTC
CASSLALLRLAGVNQETQYF
>TRBD2|TRBJ2-7|TRBV5-4|.
TGTGCCAGCAGCCCTACACTAGCGGGAGGTTCCCACGAGCAGTACTTC
CASSPTLAGGSHEQYF
>.|TRBJ1-2|TRBV15|.
TGTGCCACCAGCAGCCGGGACTGGGGGTATGGCTACACCTTC
CATSSRDWGYGYTF
>.|TRBJ2-7|TRBV27|.
TGTGCCAGTTCCGATTTGGCCGGTGTGTCCTACGAGCAGTACTTC
CASSDLAGVSYEQYF
>.|TRBJ1-1|TRBV18|.
TGTGCCAGCTCACCATCCGGGATTAACACTGAAGCTTTCTTT
CASSPSGINTEAFF
>TRBD1|TRBJ2-7|TRBV10-3|.
TGTGCCATCAGGGGGGGGGACAGGGGGCTCGACGAGCAGTACTTC
CAIRGGDRGLDEQYF
>TRBD1|TRBJ2-7|TRBV9|.
TGTGCCAGCAGCGCCACCGGGACAGGCTACGAGCAGTACTTC
CASSATGTGYEQYF
>TRBD2|TRBJ2-3|TRBV5-1|.
TGCGCCAGCAGCTCTATGGATCCGACTAGCGGGAGGGTCACAGATACGCAGTATTTT
CASSSMDPTSGRVTDTQYF
>TRBD2|TRBJ2-1|TRBV13|.
TGTGCCAGCAGCCAGGGGACTAGCGGGAGCTACAATGAGCAGTTCTTC
CASSQGTSGSYNEQFF
>TRBD1|TRBJ2-3|TRBV29-1|once
TGCAGCGTTGGGAATTTACCGGGACAGGGGATAGGAGATACGCAGTATTTT
CSVGNLPGQGIGDTQYF
>TRBD2|TRBJ2-5|TRBV27|.
TGTGCCAGCAGTTTAGATCCCAGAGCGGGGAGGGAGACCCAGTACTTC
CASSLDPRAGRETQYF
>.|TRBJ1-5|TRBV27|once
TGTGCCAGCAGCGGGGACCGGGGACAGCCCCAGCATTTT
CASSGDRGQPQHF
>.|TRBJ2-2|TRBV6-5|.
TGTGCCAGCAGTTACTTCTGGGGCTCAAACACCGGGGAGCTGTTTTTT
CASSYFWGSNTGELFF
>TRBD2|TRBJ2-1|TRBV5-1|.
TGCGCCAGCACCTTAGGGACTAGCGGCTCAGAGCAGTTCTTC
CASTLGTSGSEQFF
>.|TRBJ2-5|TRBV15|.
TGTGCCACCAGCAGGGCTCAGGGTTTAGGGACCCAGTACTTC
CATSRAQGLGTQYF
>.|TRBJ1-1|TRBV10-3|.
TGTGCCATCAGTGGGTCGTCGGCCCAAGCTTTCTTT
CAISGSSAQAFF
>TRBD2|TRBJ2-3|TRBV27|.
TGTGCCAGCAGAACTAGCGGGAGGGCCACAGATACGCAGTATTTT
CASRTSGRATDTQYF
>TRBD1|TRBJ2-6|TRBV19|.
TGTGCCAGTAGACTCGGACAGGTGATCTCTGGGGCCAACGTCCTGACTTTC
CASRLGQVISGANVLTF
>.|TRBJ1-2|TRBV28|.
TGTGCCAGCAGTTTGGGGATATCTAACTATGGCTACACCTTC
CASSLGISNYGYTF
>.|TRBJ2-7|TRBV7-9|.
TGTGCCAGCAGCTCAGGGATAGGACTCTACGAGCAGTACTTC
CASSSGIGLYEQYF
>.|TRBJ2-7|TRBV27|.
TGTGCCAGCAGTCCCACCTGGGGGTCCTACGAGCAGTACTTC
CASSPTWGSYEQYF
>TRBD1|TRBJ1-2|TRBV5-6|.
TGTGCCAGCAGCCACAAGCCGGGACAGGGCTATGGCTACACCTTC
CASSHKPGQGYGYTF
>.|TRBJ2-2|TRBV7-8|.
TGTGCCAGCAGGCCCGGGACGGCGAACACCGGGGAGCTGTTTTTT
CASRPGTANTGELFF
>.|TRBJ2-7|TRBV7-7|.
TGTGCTAGCAGCTTAGAGCGCGGGAAGGGATACGAGCAGTACTTC
CASSLERGKGYEQYF
>.|TRBJ2-3|TRBV30|.
TGTGCCTGGAGGGCCTGGACAGCAAGCACAGATACGCAGTATTTT
CAWRAWTASTDTQYF
>TRBD2|TRBJ2-2|TRBV7-9|once
TGTGCCAGCAGCTCCTCCGGCGGGAGAGGAACCGGGGAGCTGTTTTTT
CASSSSGGRGTGELFF